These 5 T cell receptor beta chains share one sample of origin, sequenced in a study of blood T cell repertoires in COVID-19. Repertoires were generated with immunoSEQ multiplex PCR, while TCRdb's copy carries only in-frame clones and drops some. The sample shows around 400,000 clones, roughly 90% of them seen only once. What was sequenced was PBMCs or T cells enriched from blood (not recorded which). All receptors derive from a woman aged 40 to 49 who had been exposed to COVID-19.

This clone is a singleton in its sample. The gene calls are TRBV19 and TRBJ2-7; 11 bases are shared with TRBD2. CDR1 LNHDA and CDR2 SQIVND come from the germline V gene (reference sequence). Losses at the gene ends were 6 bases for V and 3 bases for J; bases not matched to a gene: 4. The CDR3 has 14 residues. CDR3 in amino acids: CASSGLAGVYEQYF. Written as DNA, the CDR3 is TGTGCCAGTAGCGGACTAGCGGGTGTCTACGAGCAGTACTTC.

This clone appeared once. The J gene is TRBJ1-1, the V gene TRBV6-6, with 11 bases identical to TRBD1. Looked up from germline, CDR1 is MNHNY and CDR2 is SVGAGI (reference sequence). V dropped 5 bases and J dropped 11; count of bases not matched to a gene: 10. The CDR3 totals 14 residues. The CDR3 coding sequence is TGTGCCAGCAGTCTAAGGACAGGGGGCGCGGATGCTTTCTTT. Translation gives CASSLRTGGADAFF.

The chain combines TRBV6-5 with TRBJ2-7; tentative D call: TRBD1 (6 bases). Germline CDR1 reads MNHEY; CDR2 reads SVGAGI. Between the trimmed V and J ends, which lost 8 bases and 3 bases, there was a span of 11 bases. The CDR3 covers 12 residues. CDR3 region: CASRTAGYEQYF. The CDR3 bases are TGTGCCAGCCGGACAGCCGGCTACGAGCAGTACTTC.

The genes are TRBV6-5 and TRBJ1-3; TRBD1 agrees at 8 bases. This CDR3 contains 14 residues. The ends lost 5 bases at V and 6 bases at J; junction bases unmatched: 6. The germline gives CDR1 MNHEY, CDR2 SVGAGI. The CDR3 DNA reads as TGTGCCAGCAGTACCTCGACAGGGGTAAACACCATATATTTT. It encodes CASSTSTGVNTIYF.

CDR3 nucleotides: TGTGCCATCCCGGTGGTTAGCGGGGGGACACGTTGCAATGAGCAGTTCTTC. Residues: CAIPVVSGGTRCNEQFF. The V call is TRBV21-1, the J call TRBJ2-1; the table's D call, TRBD2, was not checked against the DNA. TRBV21-1 is described as a pseudogene. CDR3 size: 17 residues.